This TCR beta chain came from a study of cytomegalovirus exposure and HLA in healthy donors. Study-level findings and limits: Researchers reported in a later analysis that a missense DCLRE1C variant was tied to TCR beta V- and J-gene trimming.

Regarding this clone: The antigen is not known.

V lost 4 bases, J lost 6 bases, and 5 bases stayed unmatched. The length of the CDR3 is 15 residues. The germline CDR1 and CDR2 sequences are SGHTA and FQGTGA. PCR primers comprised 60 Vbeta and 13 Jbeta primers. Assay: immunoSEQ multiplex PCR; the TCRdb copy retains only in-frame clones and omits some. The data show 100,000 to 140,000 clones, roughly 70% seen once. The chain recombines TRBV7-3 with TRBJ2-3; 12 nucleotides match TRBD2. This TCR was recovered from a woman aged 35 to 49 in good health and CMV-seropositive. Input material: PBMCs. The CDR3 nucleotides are TGTGCCAGCAGCTGGTCTAGCGGGGGGGCTGATACGCAGTATTTT. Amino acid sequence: CASSWSSGGADTQYF.